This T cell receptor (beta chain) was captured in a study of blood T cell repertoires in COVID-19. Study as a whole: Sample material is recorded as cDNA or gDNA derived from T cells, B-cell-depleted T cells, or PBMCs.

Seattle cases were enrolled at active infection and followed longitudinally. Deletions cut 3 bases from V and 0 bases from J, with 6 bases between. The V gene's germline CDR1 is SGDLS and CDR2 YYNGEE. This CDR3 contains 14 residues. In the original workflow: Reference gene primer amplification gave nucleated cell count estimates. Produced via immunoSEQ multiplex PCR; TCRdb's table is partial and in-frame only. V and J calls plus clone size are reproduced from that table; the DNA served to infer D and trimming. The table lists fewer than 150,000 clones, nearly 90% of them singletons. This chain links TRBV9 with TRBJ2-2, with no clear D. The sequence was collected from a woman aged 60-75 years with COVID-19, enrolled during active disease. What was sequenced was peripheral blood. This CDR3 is CASSDTTNTGELFF. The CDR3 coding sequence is TGTGCCAGCAGCGATACAACGAACACCGGGGAGCTGTTTTTT.